This T cell receptor (beta chain) was observed in a study of blood T cell repertoires in COVID-19. Across the whole study: The origin of the acute and convalescent COVID-19 samples was the United States, Italy and Spain. From T cells, B-cell-depleted T cells, or PBMCs came the material, which was cDNA or gDNA.

Original processing notes: Amplification of reference gene primers was used by the study to estimate nucleated cell counts. The repertoire was sequenced with immunoSEQ multiplex PCR; TCRdb's copy has only in-frame clones and lacks some. The DNA was the basis for D and trimming; V, J and clone size are from that table. The sample holds some 170,000 clones, over 80% seen once. This clone turned up a few times. Sequencing was done on a sample of peripheral blood. This receptor was identified in a woman aged 70-85 years with acute or convalescent COVID-19.

The CDR3 DNA reads TGTGCCTGGAGTCTGGGGACTTCTACCCACGAGCAGTACTTC. Amino acid sequence: CAWSLGTSTHEQYF. The V call is TRBV30, the J call TRBJ2-7, with D perhaps TRBD2 (6 bases). Germline lookup yields CDR1 GTSNPN and CDR2 SVGIG (reference sequence). V lost 2 bases, J lost 5 bases, and 16 bases lay in between. The CDR3 totals 14 residues.